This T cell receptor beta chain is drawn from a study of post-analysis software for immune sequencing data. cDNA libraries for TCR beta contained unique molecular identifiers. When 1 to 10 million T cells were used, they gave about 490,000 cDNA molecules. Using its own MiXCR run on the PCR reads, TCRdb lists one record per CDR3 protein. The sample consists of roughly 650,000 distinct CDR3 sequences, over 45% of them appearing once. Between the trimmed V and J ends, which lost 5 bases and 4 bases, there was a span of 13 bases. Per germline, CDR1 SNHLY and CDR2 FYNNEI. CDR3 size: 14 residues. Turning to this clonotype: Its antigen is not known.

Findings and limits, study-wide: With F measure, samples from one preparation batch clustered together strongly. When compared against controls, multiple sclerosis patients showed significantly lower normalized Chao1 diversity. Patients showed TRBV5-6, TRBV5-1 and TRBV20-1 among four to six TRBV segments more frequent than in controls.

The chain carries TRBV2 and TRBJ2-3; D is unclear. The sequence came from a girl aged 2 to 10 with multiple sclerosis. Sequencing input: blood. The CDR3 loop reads CASSRPQPADTQYF. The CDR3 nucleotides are TGTGCCAGCAGTCGTCCTCAACCGGCAGATACGCAGTATTTT.